One and the same sample provided the 21 T cell receptor beta chains below, sequenced in a study of identifying expanded T cells in peripheral blood. Only in-frame clones appear in the TCRdb table, and some are missing; sequencing was by immunoSEQ multiplex PCR. This table has about 81,000 clones, 65% to 85% appearing once. Sequenced input: blood. The receptors originated from a person between 18 and 70 years old in good health.

This chain uses TRBV4-1 with TRBJ1-2, with a tentative D call TRBD1 (6 bases). The germline V gene encodes CDR1 MGHRA and CDR2 YSYEKL. The CDR3 extends over 15 amino acids. The ends were cut back, 4 bases at V and 0 bases at J, with 12 bases in the middle. The CDR3 nucleotides are TGCGCCAGCAGCCCCTACAGGGATACTAACTATGGCTACACCTTC. Translating gives CASSPYRDTNYGYTF.

V is TRBV14 and J is TRBJ2-1; D unresolved. Germline lookup yields CDR1 SGHDN and CDR2 FVKESK. This CDR3 comprises 16 residues. V was cut by 2 bases and J by 2 bases, with 13 bases left in between. The CDR3 loop is CASSQIYGPTYNEQFF. The CDR3, as DNA: TGTGCCAGCAGCCAAATATATGGGCCTACCTACAATGAGCAGTTCTTC. The full variable domain, completed using reference TRBV14 and TRBJ2-1, is EAGVTQFPSHSVIEKGQTVTLRCDPISGHDNLYWYRRVMGKEIKFLLHFVKESKQDESGMPNNRFLAERTGGTYSTLKVQPAELEDSGVYFCASSQIYGPTYNEQFFGPGTRLTVL.

The gene calls are TRBV6-1 and TRBJ1-2; possible D gene TRBD1, 6 bases. Germline V gene lookup returns CDR1 MNHNS and CDR2 SASEGT. CDR3 length: 17 amino acids. Trimming left V 0 bases short and J 3 bases short, with 17 bases between. The CDR3 sequence is CASSEAEDSHLDYGYTF. Here the CDR3 DNA reads TGTGCCAGCAGTGAAGCAGAGGACAGCCACCTAGACTATGGCTACACCTTC.

The chain combines TRBV28 with TRBJ2-5; D may be TRBD1 (6 bases). The V end was cut by 6 bases, the J end by 0 bases, with 11 bases between. Germline V gene sequence: CDR1 MDHEN, CDR2 SYDVKM. This CDR3 has 14 residues. The CDR3 reads CASSTGTYQETQYF. The CDR3 DNA sequence: TGTGCCAGCAGCACCGGGACATACCAAGAGACCCAGTACTTC.

The chain carries TRBV23-1 and TRBJ1-2; D might be TRBD1 (6 bases). TRBV23-1 belongs to the ORF category, with a function that is uncertain. V was cut by 5 bases and J by 2 bases, with 24 bases left in between. The CDR3 totals 18 residues. The CDR3 spells CASSSPGQGQHRNYGYTF. CDR3 bases: TGCGCCAGCAGTTCCCCCGGGCAGGGGCAGCATCGGAACTATGGCTACACCTTC.

The CDR3 sequence: CAISEEGRAGELFF. DNA of the CDR3: TGTGCCATCAGTGAGGAAGGCAGAGCCGGGGAGCTGTTTTTT. The gene calls are TRBV10-3 and TRBJ2-2; D not certain. The CDR3 runs 14 residues. Trimming removed 2 bases from V and 6 bases from J, with 10 bases in between. CDR1 and CDR2 (germline): ENHRY, SYGVKD.

This clone was recorded only once. The chain is built from TRBV18 and TRBJ2-3; D is undetermined. V was shortened by 2 bases and J by 3 bases, with 3 bases between the two germline ends. The CDR3 runs to 12 residues. Germline V gene sequence: CDR1 KGHSH, CDR2 LQKENI. The CDR3 region is CASSPETDTQYF. CDR3 sequence (DNA): TGTGCCAGCTCACCAGAGACAGATACGCAGTATTTT.

This chain connects TRBV25-1 to TRBJ2-2; 12 bases fit TRBD1. This CDR3 region has 14 residues. Germline V gene data show CDR1 as MGHDK and CDR2 as SYGVNS. J lost 8 bases, V lost 8 bases, and 6 bases had no gene match. The CDR3, as DNA: TGTGCCAGCCGGGACAGGGGGCCCTGGGGGGAGCTGTTTTTT. This gives the protein CASRDRGPWGELFF.

The genes are TRBV29-1 and TRBJ2-2, with 8 positions matching TRBD1. CDR3 size: 14 residues. Germline trimming cut 4 bases from V and 0 bases from J; bases unmatched to any gene: 1. Germline V gene data show CDR1 as SQVTM and CDR2 as ANQGSEA. This CDR3 reads CSVADRANTGELFF. DNA of the CDR3: TGCAGCGTTGCGGACAGGGCGAACACCGGGGAGCTGTTTTTT.

V and J are TRBV4-3 and TRBJ1-2, with D perhaps TRBD1 (6 bases). CDR1 is LGHNA, CDR2 YSLEER, per germline. V shed 3 bases and J shed 4 bases, with 21 bases lying between them. The CDR3 is 17 amino acids. CDR3 sequence (DNA): TGCGCCAGCAGCCAGGCCGGGGGCCCTTCCCCCATCTATGGCTACACCTTC. Protein product: CASSQAGGPSPIYGYTF.

The rearrangement uses TRBV27 and TRBJ2-7; TRBD1 or TRBD2 may be the D gene (6 bases each). The CDR3 runs 19 residues. Trimming took off 6 bases at V and 0 bases at J, with 27 bases between the two ends. Germline V gives CDR1 MNHEY, CDR2 SMNVEV (reference sequence). DNA for the CDR3: TGTGCCAGCAGGCACTTAAGGGGGGCCGGACGGACTCCCTCCTACGAGCAGTACTTC. Its protein product is CASRHLRGAGRTPSYEQYF.

This chain uses TRBV13 with TRBJ2-3; 12 bases are a match to TRBD2. V lost 1 base and J lost 6; bases outside the gene matches: 5. The CDR3 sequence is 16 residues long. CDR1 and CDR2 (germline): PRHDT, FYEKMQ (reference sequence). The CDR3: CASSLEETSGSDTQYF. In DNA form, the CDR3 reads TGTGCCAGCAGCTTAGAAGAGACTAGCGGGAGTGATACGCAGTATTTT.

The J gene is TRBJ2-3, the V gene TRBV7-2; tentatively, D is TRBD1 or TRBD2 (5 bases each). Trimming left V 5 bases short and J 8 bases short, with 26 bases between. Germline V CDR1 and CDR2: SGHTA, FQGNSA. The CDR3 sequence is 17 residues long. CDR3 protein: CASSHSPDKGPGGTQYF. CDR3 in DNA: TGTGCCAGCAGCCACTCCCCGGACAAGGGACCCGGAGGTACGCAGTATTTT.

The chain links TRBV28 to TRBJ2-1, with no clear D. Trimming removed 8 bases at V and 1 base at J, with 6 bases between. The CDR3 runs to 12 residues. The germline gives CDR1 MDHEN, CDR2 SYDVKM. Here the CDR3 DNA reads TGTGCCAGCGCCGAGTCCTACAATGAGCAGTTCTTC. Encoded protein: CASAESYNEQFF.

V is TRBV9 and J is TRBJ2-1, with D uncertain. V lost 0 bases and J lost 0, with 7 bases in between. Germline V CDR1 and CDR2: SGDLS, YYNGEE. The CDR3 is 15 residues long. CDR3 coding DNA: TGTGCCAGCAGCGTAGAAGGCGGCTCCTACAATGAGCAGTTCTTC. Amino acids: CASSVEGGSYNEQFF.

This chain links TRBV13 with TRBJ2-7; the match to TRBD1 covers 9 bases. Germline lookup yields CDR1 PRHDT and CDR2 FYEKMQ (reference sequence). The ends lost 4 bases at V and 0 bases at J; junction bases unmatched: 7. This CDR3 contains 16 residues. The CDR3 DNA sequence: TGTGCCAGCAGCTACCGGGGACAGGGAGACTCCTACGAGCAGTACTTC. It is translated as CASSYRGQGDSYEQYF.

The V call is TRBV7-8, the J call TRBJ2-7; no firm D call. The CDR3 has 16 amino acids. Germline V gene sequence: CDR1 SGHVS, CDR2 FQNEAQ. The V end lost 1 base, the J end lost 3 bases, and 16 bases lay between the germline ends. CDR3 sequence reads: CASSLVSGVLDYEQYF. The CDR3 DNA is TGTGCCAGCAGCTTAGTGTCTGGCGTCCTCGACTACGAGCAGTACTTC. Drawing the rest from reference TRBV7-8 and TRBJ2-7, the complete variable domain is GAGVSQSPRYKVAKRGQDVALRCDPISGHVSLFWYQQALGQGPEFLTYFQNEAQLDKSGLPSDRFFAERPEGSVSTLKIQRTQQEDSAVYLCASSLVSGVLDYEQYFGPGTRLTVT.

The chain links TRBV11-3 to TRBJ2-7, with 9 nucleotides matching TRBD2. This CDR3 has 16 residues. CDR1 is SGHNT, CDR2 YENEEA, per germline. Losses at the gene ends were 3 bases for V and 2 bases for J; bases not matched to a gene: 8. CDR3 sequence reads: CASSLLGAGGPYEQYF. CDR3 DNA: TGTGCCAGCAGCTTGCTCGGAGCGGGAGGCCCCTACGAGCAGTACTTC.

This sequence joins TRBV6-6 and TRBJ1-1; D is ambiguous. The CDR3 has 14 amino acids. V was clipped by 0 bases and J by 4 bases, with 9 bases between them. Germline lookup yields CDR1 MNHNY and CDR2 SVGAGI (reference sequence). For the CDR3, the DNA is TGTGCCAGCAGTTACTCGGCAGAGAGCACTGAAGCTTTCTTT. This gives the protein CASSYSAESTEAFF.

This chain connects TRBV18 to TRBJ2-2; D is uncertain. V lost 0 bases, J lost 1 base, and 6 bases lay in between. The CDR3 has 15 amino acids. CDR1 is KGHSH and CDR2 is LQKENI in the germline V gene. The CDR3 is CASSPPSGNTGELFF. CDR3 sequence (DNA): TGTGCCAGCTCACCACCATCCGGGAACACCGGGGAGCTGTTTTTT.

The CDR3 DNA reads as TGTGCCAGCAGTTATCCGGGCAGAGACTCACCCCTCCACTTT. This gives the protein CASSYPGRDSPLHF. V usage is TRBV28 and J usage is TRBJ1-6, with D uncertain. The CDR3 spans 14 residues. Per the germline V gene, CDR1 is MDHEN and CDR2 is SYDVKM. V dropped 4 bases and J dropped 10 bases, with 14 bases sitting between them.